Below are 4 T cell receptor beta chains sequenced from a single sample in a study of cytomegalovirus exposure and HLA in healthy donors. PCR was performed using 60 Vbeta and 13 Jbeta primers. This table comes from immunoSEQ multiplex PCR, and its TCRdb copy is limited to in-frame clones, with some not included. Of 200,000 or so clones listed, more than 75% were seen once; the top ten hold 1.3%. The sample comprised PBMCs. These receptor sequences come from a man aged 25 to 45 in good health and CMV-seronegative.

The CDR3 region is CASGIFPGLPSPLYEQYF. In DNA, the CDR3 is TGTGCTAGTGGTATCTTTCCGGGACTCCCTTCCCCCCTCTACGAGCAGTACTTC. The chain carries TRBV12-5 and TRBJ2-7; a weak D match, TRBD2 (6 bases). The V end was cut by 5 bases, the J end by 3 bases, with 26 bases between. Germline CDR1 and CDR2: LGHNT and FRNRAP. The CDR3 runs to 18 residues.

As to this clone: Compared with germline, one end of the junction differs, possibly owing to a read error. The chain uses TRBV9 and TRBJ2-4; D ambiguous. Germline CDR1 SGDLS, CDR2 YYNGEE. This CDR3 has 17 amino acids. Here the CDR3 reads CASSVDPPGRDKNSQYF. DNA of the CDR3: TGTGCCAGCAGCGTAGATCCCCCCGGTAGAGACAAAAACAGTCAGTACTTC. The full variable domain, completed using reference TRBV9 and TRBJ2-4, is DSGVTQTPKHLITATGQRVTLRCSPRSGDLSVYWYQQSLDQGLQFLIQYYNGEERAKGNILERFSAQQFPDLHSELNLSSLELGDSALYFCASSVDPPGRDKNSQYFGAGTRLSVL.

The gene calls are TRBV6-4 and TRBJ2-2; 11 bases line up with TRBD2. J gave up 1 base and V 10 bases, and 17 bases lay outside the gene matches. Germline CDR1 reads MRHNA; CDR2 reads SNTAGT. This CDR3 comprises 19 residues. The CDR3 sequence is CAIYPPGTSGVKNTGELFF. The CDR3 nucleotides read TGTGCCATTTACCCCCCCGGGACTAGCGGAGTAAAGAACACCGGGGAGCTGTTTTTT.

This rearrangement joins TRBV19 to TRBJ2-5, with 8 nucleotides matching TRBD1. The ends lost 4 bases at V and 4 bases at J; junction bases unmatched: 8. This CDR3 contains 15 residues. In germline, CDR1 is LNHDA, CDR2 SQIVND (reference sequence). For the CDR3, the DNA is TGTGCCAGTAGTACGGACAGGGCCCTAGGAGAGACCCAGTACTTC. Translation: CASSTDRALGETQYF.